A selection of T cell receptor beta chains follows, all from one sample in a study of metastatic and nonmetastatic thyroid tumors. TCRdb re-called clones from the PCR reads using MiXCR. The table records about 33,000 clones, 15% to 20% of them present only once. Sequencing was performed on blood. Receptors were obtained from a female donor with papillary thyroid cancer or a benign thyroid nodule (not recorded which). Some clones in this sample may be carry-over from other donors' samples. Each CDR3 is given with its conserved first and last residue. A D gene is named only where the DNA matches it firmly. Size values are once, few and many counts, or a class for expanded clones, and some rows have none.

clone_size,d_call,v_call,j_call,cdr3_nt,cdr3_aa
many,NA,TRBV7-9,TRBJ2-4,TGTGCCAGCAGCTTCAGGACAGACAACATTCAGTACTTC,CASSFRTDNIQYF
NA,NA,TRBV5-1,TRBJ2-6,TGCGCCAGCAGCCATCTAAGGGGAGCCAACGTCCTGACTTTC,CASSHLRGANVLTF
many,NA,TRBV4-2,TRBJ2-1,TGTGCCAGCAGACAGGGTTACAATGAGCAGTTCTTC,CASRQGYNEQFF
once,NA,TRBV5-1,TRBJ1-3,TGCGCCAGCAGCCCCAAGCCTGGGGGGACTGGAAACACCATATATTTT,CASSPKPGGTGNTIYF
many,NA,TRBV6-4,TRBJ1-1,TGTGCCAGCAGTGTCCGGGTGAACACTGAAGCTTTCTTT,CASSVRVNTEAFF
many,NA,TRBV4-3,TRBJ2-7,TGCGCCAGCAGCCAAGAGTCAGGGGCGTGGGAGCAGTACTTC,CASSQESGAWEQYF
many,NA,TRBV12-5,TRBJ2-7,TGTGCTAGTGGTTTGGACAGGGGGGGCTACGAGCAGTACTTC,CASGLDRGGYEQYF
many,TRBD2,TRBV4-2,TRBJ2-3,TGTGCCAGCAGCCAAGACTTAGCGGGAATCAGTACAGATACGCAGTATTTT,CASSQDLAGISTDTQYF
many,TRBD1,TRBV2,TRBJ1-1,TGTGCCAGCACCCGAGGACAGGGGGCCGCTGAAGCTTTCTTT,CASTRGQGAAEAFF
many,TRBD1,TRBV28,TRBJ2-1,TGTGCCAGCAGTTCTACAGGGGGCTTTAACAATGAGCAGTTCTTC,CASSSTGGFNNEQFF